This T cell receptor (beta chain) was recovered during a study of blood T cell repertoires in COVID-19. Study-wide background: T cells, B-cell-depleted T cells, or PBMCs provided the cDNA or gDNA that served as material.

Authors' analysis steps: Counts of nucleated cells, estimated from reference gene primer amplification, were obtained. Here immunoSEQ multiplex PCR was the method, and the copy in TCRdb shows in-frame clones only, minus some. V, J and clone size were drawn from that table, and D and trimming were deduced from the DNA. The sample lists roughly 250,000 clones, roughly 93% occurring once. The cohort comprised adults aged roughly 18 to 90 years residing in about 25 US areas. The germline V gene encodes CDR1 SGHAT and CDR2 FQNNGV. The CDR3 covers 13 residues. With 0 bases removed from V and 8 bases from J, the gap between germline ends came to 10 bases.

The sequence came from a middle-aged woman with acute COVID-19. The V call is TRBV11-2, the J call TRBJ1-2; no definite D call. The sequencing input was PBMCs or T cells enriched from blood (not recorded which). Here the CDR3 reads CASSLENSGGYTF. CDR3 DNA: TGTGCCAGCAGCTTAGAGAACTCGGGAGGCTACACCTTC.